This entry is about one T cell receptor beta chain. This sample was included in a study of blood T cell repertoires in COVID-19. Looking at the study overall: The United States, Italy and Spain supplied acute and convalescent COVID-19 samples. From T cells, B-cell-depleted T cells, or PBMCs came the material, which was cDNA or gDNA.

Germline lookup yields CDR1 KGHDR and CDR2 SFDVKD. The CDR3 covers 16 residues. Trimming at V came to 2 bases and at J to 4 bases, leaving 4 bases not matched to a gene. Per the original data handling: Nucleated cell counts were estimated from reference gene primer amplification. Profiling relied on immunoSEQ multiplex PCR, and the TCRdb table lists in-frame clones only, not all of them. D and trimming were read from the DNA, whereas the V and J calls and clone size are those reported in that table. Here the sample spans about 130,000 clones, about 89% being singletons. Seattle's enrolled individuals joined amid active infection and were then monitored longitudinally.

The specimen sequenced was peripheral blood. The receptor comes from a man in his sixties with COVID-19, enrolled during active disease. The genes are TRBV24-1 and TRBJ2-3, with 11 bases identical to TRBD2. This CDR3 reads CATSDSGTSGSDTQYF. The CDR3 nucleotides read TGTGCCACCAGTGATTCCGGGACTAGCGGATCAGATACGCAGTATTTT.